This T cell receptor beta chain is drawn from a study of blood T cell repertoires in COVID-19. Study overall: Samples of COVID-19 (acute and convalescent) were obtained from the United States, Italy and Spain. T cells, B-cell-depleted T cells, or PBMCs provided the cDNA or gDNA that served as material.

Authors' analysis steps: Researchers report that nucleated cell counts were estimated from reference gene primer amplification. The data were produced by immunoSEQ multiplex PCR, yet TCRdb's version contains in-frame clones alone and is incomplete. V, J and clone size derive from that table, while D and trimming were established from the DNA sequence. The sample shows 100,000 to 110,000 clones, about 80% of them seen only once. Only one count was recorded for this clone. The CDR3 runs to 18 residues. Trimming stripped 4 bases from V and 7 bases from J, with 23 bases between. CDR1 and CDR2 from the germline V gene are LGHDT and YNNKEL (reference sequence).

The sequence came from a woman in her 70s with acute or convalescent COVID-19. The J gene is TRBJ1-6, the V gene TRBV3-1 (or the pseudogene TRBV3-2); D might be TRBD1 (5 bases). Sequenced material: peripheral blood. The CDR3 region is CASSPTGGDNRRNSPLHF. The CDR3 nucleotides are TGTGCCAGCAGCCCTACCGGGGGTGACAACCGTAGAAATTCACCCCTCCACTTT.